The clone carrying this T cell receptor (beta chain) was picked up a small number of times. This entry is derived from a study of low-dose radiotherapy and immunotherapy resistance in tumors. Documented time point: after trial treatment. Treatment meaning: LDRT plus nivolumab, ipilimumab, low-dose cyclophosphamide and aspirin (RACIN trial). Donors were dosed with nivolumab and ipilimumab; they also received aspirin, low-dose cyclophosphamide and low-dose radiotherapy. Primers used for first-strand cDNA, a TRAV- and TRBV-specific set, covered both alpha and beta chains. TCR amplification ran approximately 22 PCR cycles using constant-region and V-primer adapter primers. TCRdb re-called the reads with MiXCR, one entry per CDR3 protein. The data show more than 70,000 distinct CDR3 sequences, with under 25% seen just once and 10% to 15% held by the top ten. The CDR3 runs to 14 residues. Germline CDR1 and CDR2: DFQATT and SNEGSKA (reference sequence). V gave up 4 bases and J gave up 2 bases, with 15 bases separating them.

The chain carries TRBV20-1 and TRBJ2-7, with D perhaps being TRBD1 or TRBD2 (6 bases each). The TCR was taken from a female donor with ovarian cancer. Specimen: PBMCs, collected after low-dose radiotherapy plus immunotherapy. The CDR3 nucleotides are TGCAGTGCTAAAAATTGGGGGGCCCCCTACGAGCAGTACTTC. Translated: CSAKNWGAPYEQYF.